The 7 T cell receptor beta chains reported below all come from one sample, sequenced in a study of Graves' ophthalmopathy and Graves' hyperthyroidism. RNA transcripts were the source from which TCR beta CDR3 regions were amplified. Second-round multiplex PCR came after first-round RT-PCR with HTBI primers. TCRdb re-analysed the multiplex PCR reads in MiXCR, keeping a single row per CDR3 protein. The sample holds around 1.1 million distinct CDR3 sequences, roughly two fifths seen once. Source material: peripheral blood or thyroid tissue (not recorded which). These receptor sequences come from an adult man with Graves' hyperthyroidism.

CDR3 protein: CASSLKGVNYGYTF. The CDR3 DNA sequence: TGTGCCAGCAGCTTGAAGGGGGTTAACTATGGCTACACCTTC. V gene TRBV13 combines with J gene TRBJ1-2, with a weak D call TRBD1 (6 bases). V lost 3 bases and J lost 1, with 9 bases in between. There are 14 residues in the CDR3. Germline V lookup: CDR1 PRHDT, CDR2 FYEKMQ (reference sequence). Supplemented by reference TRBV13 and TRBJ1-2, the full variable domain reads AAGVIQSPRHLIKEKRETATLKCYPIPRHDTVYWYQQGPGQDPQFLISFYEKMQSDKGSIPDRFSAQQFSDYHSELNMSSLELGDSALYFCASSLKGVNYGYTFGSGTRLTVV.

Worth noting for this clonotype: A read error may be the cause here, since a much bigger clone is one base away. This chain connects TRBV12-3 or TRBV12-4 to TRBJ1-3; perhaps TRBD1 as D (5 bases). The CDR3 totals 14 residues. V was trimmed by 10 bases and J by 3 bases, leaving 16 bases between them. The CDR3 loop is CATVREGLGNTIYF. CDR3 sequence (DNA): TGTGCCACCGTCCGGGAGGGGCTTGGAAACACCATATATTTT.

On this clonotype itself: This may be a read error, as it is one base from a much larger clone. The CDR3 DNA sequence: TGTGCCAGCAGCTTCGGGGCAGGATTTGGTCAGCCCCAGCATTTT. Its translation: CASSFGAGFGQPQHF. The chain has TRBV7-9 and TRBJ1-5; D perhaps matches TRBD1 (5 bases). The V end lost 3 bases, the J end lost 6 bases, and 15 bases lay between the germline ends. Germline CDR1 reads SEHNR; CDR2 reads FQNEAQ (reference sequence). CDR3 length equals 15 residues.

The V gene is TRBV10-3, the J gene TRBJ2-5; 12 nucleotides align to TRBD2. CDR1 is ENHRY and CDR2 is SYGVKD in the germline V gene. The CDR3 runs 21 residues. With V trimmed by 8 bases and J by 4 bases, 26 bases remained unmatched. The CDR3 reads CAIGQHGRDTSGRLPTETQYF. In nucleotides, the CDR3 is TGTGCCATCGGACAGCACGGTCGTGACACTAGCGGGAGGTTACCGACAGAGACCCAGTACTTC.

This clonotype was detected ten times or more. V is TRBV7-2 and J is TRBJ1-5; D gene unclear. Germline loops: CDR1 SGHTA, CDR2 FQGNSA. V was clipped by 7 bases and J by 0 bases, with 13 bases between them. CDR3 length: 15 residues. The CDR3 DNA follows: TGTGCCAGCACCAGTGTTCCGGGTAGCAATCAGCCCCAGCATTTT. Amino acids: CASTSVPGSNQPQHF.

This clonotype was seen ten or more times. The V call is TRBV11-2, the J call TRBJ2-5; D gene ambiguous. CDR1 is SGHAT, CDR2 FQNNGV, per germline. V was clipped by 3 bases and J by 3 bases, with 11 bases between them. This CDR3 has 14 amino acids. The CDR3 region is CASSFVTDEETQYF. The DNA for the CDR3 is TGTGCCAGCAGCTTCGTGACTGATGAAGAGACCCAGTACTTC. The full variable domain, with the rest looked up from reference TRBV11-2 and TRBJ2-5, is EAGVAQSPRYKIIEKRQSVAFWCNPISGHATLYWYQQILGQGPKLLIQFQNNGVVDDSQLPKDRFSAERLKGVDSTLKIQPAKLEDSAVYLCASSFVTDEETQYFGPGTRLLVL.

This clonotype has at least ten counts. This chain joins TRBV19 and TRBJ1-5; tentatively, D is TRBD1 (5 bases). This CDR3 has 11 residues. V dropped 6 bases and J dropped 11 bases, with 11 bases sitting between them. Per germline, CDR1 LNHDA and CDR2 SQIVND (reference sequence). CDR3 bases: TGTGCCAGTAGGCGGGGCTCGTCCCAGCATTTT. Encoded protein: CASRRGSSQHF.